The 4 T cell receptor beta chains below all came from one sample that was sequenced in a study of T cell repertoires in cytomegalovirus infection. No antigens are known for them. TCRdb re-called the reads through MiXCR, storing one row per CDR3 protein. The sample shows about 770,000 distinct CDR3 sequences, roughly 29% of them seen only once. The sample was cultured CD8+ T cells from PBMCs, taken from culture after CMV antigen stimulation. These receptors all come from a human donor in good health (CMV status not recorded). Some clones in this sample may be carry-over from other donors' samples.

J is TRBJ2-1 and V is TRBV11-1; 10 nucleotides align to TRBD2. The CDR3 is 16 residues long. Losses at the gene ends were 0 bases for V and 8 bases for J; bases not matched to a gene: 7. CDR1 and CDR2 (germline): SGHAT, FQDESV (reference sequence). CDR3 nucleotides: TGTGCCAGCAGCTTAGCGAAGGGACTAGCGTCCGATGAGCAGTTCTTC. It translates to CASSLAKGLASDEQFF.

A few counts support this clonotype. The chain carries TRBV6-1 and TRBJ1-2; no clear D. Germline loops: CDR1 MNHNS, CDR2 SASEGT. V gave up 7 bases and J gave up 1 base, with 4 bases separating them. The CDR3 sequence is 11 residues long. Here the CDR3 reads CASNNNYGYTF. The DNA of the CDR3 is TGTGCCAGCAATAATAACTATGGCTACACCTTC.

V gene TRBV29-1 combines with J gene TRBJ2-2; D not resolved. This CDR3 has 14 residues. Germline assignment: CDR1 SQVTM and CDR2 ANQGSEA. V was trimmed by 4 bases and J by 1 base, leaving 10 bases between them. CDR3 protein: CSVVSLGNTGELFF. CDR3 DNA sequence: TGCAGCGTTGTAAGCCTGGGGAACACCGGGGAGCTGTTTTTT.

The V gene is TRBV4-1, the J gene TRBJ1-2; a weak D match, TRBD1 (6 bases). There are 16 residues in the CDR3. Germline CDR1 MGHRA, CDR2 YSYEKL. V was clipped by 1 base and J by 6 bases, with 18 bases between them. The CDR3 DNA is TGCGCCAGCAGCCAAGGGGGGGGGCCCCGAGCGGATGGCTACACCTTC. As protein: CASSQGGGPRADGYTF.